Following are 13 T cell receptor beta chains from one sample sequenced in a study of shared clonotypes between healthy human individuals. Profiled with immunoSEQ multiplex PCR; TCRdb holds only in-frame clones, not every one. The data show more than 500,000 clones, about 96% seen once. The source material was naive CD4+ T cells sorted from blood. Indicated subset: CD45RA+ positively selected. Receptors were obtained from a woman aged 25 to 45 in good health.

This clone was seen a handful of times. V is TRBV7-9 and J is TRBJ2-7; TRBD1 is a possible D gene (5 bases). The germline gives CDR1 SEHNR, CDR2 FQNEAQ (reference sequence). Trimming took off 4 bases at V and 2 bases at J, with 9 bases between the two ends. The length of the CDR3 is 13 residues. The CDR3 nucleotides are TGTGCCAGCAGCTCTCAGGGAACCTACGAGCAGTACTTC. Amino acid sequence: CASSSQGTYEQYF. Together with reference TRBV7-9 and TRBJ2-7, the CDR3 gives the full variable domain: DTGVSQNPRHKITKRGQNVTFRCDPISEHNRLYWYRQTLGQGPEFLTYFQNEAQLEKSRLLSDRFSAERPKGSFSTLEIQRTEQGDSAMYLCASSSQGTYEQYFGPGTRLTVT.

The chain carries TRBV10-3 and TRBJ1-2, with a possible D match to TRBD1 (5 bases). Trimming cost V 2 bases and J 2 bases, with 9 bases left between them. Germline CDR1 reads ENHRY; CDR2 reads SYGVKD. The CDR3 has 14 residues. This CDR3 is CAISEGSGNYGYTF. In nucleotides, the CDR3 is TGTGCCATCAGTGAGGGGTCAGGGAACTATGGCTACACCTTC.

The rearrangement links TRBV5-1 to TRBJ2-3; 9 nucleotides align to TRBD2. The CDR3 has 16 amino acids. Germline CDR1 and CDR2: SGHRS and YFSETQ. V dropped 5 bases and J dropped 3; count of bases not matched to a gene: 10. The CDR3 DNA follows: TGCGCCAGCAGAGAAATAGCGGGAGATGGGACAGATACGCAGTATTTT. As protein: CASREIAGDGTDTQYF.

This chain joins TRBV4-2 and TRBJ2-7, with D possibly TRBD2 on 6 matching bases. The V end lost 0 bases, the J end lost 2 bases, and 20 bases lay between the germline ends. This CDR3 spans 18 amino acids. Looked up from germline, CDR1 is LGHNA and CDR2 is YNFKEQ. Here the CDR3 reads CASSQDTWAGPRTYEQYF. CDR3 DNA: TGTGCCAGCAGCCAAGACACTTGGGCGGGACCCCGAACCTACGAGCAGTACTTC.

This sequence joins TRBV4-1 and TRBJ1-1; 9 nucleotides agree with TRBD1. The junction had 7 bases not matched to a gene; V was cut back by 3 bases and J by 5 bases. This CDR3 has 15 residues. Germline CDR1 and CDR2: MGHRA and YSYEKL. In DNA form, the CDR3 reads TGCGCCAGCAGCCATCCCGGACAGGGGAGAACTGAAGCTTTCTTT. As protein: CASSHPGQGRTEAFF.

The chain recombines TRBV5-4 with TRBJ2-2; 13 positions match TRBD2. V lost 0 bases, J lost 7 bases, and 6 bases stayed unmatched. Germline V CDR1 and CDR2: SGHNT, YYREEE (reference sequence). CDR3 length: 17 residues. CDR3 loop: CASSLGTSGSNGGELFF. The CDR3 nucleotides are TGTGCCAGCAGCTTGGGGACTAGCGGGAGTAATGGCGGGGAGCTGTTTTTT.

The V and J genes are TRBV4-1 and TRBJ2-1; 9 nucleotides agree with TRBD2. V dropped 0 bases and J dropped 0; count of bases not matched to a gene: 3. Germline-derived CDR1 and CDR2 are MGHRA and YSYEKL. The CDR3 contains 17 residues. In DNA form, the CDR3 reads TGCGCCAGCAGCCAAGATAAGGGACTAGCCTCCTACAATGAGCAGTTCTTC. Amino acid sequence: CASSQDKGLASYNEQFF.

This sequence joins TRBV28 and TRBJ2-3, with D possibly TRBD2 on 5 matching bases. Deletions cut 3 bases from V and 0 bases from J, with 16 bases between. CDR1 is MDHEN and CDR2 is SYDVKM in the germline V gene. CDR3 length: 17 residues. The CDR3 loop is CASSFPGEAESTDTQYF. In DNA form, the CDR3 reads TGTGCCAGCAGTTTTCCTGGGGAAGCGGAAAGCACAGATACGCAGTATTTT.

This clone was found once. This chain joins TRBV27 and TRBJ1-4; D remains unclear. V was cut by 2 bases and J by 4 bases, with 11 bases left in between. Looked up from germline, CDR1 is MNHEY and CDR2 is SMNVEV (reference sequence). This CDR3 contains 15 residues. The CDR3 DNA reads TGTGCCAGCAGTTTACTAGGGAGCAATAATGAAAAACTGTTTTTT. As protein: CASSLLGSNNEKLFF.

V and J are TRBV28 and TRBJ1-2; 7 bases line up with TRBD1. The CDR3 contains 13 residues. From germline, CDR1 is MDHEN and CDR2 SYDVKM. Unmatched junction bases numbered 4, after V lost 6 bases and J lost 3 bases. CDR3 sequence (DNA): TGTGCCAGCAGACCCGGGACAGACTATGGCTACACCTTC. Translating it yields CASRPGTDYGYTF.

This sequence joins TRBV19 and TRBJ2-5; tentative D call: TRBD2 (7 bases). The CDR3 has 15 residues. The germline V gene encodes CDR1 LNHDA and CDR2 SQIVND (reference sequence). Trimming shortened V by 1 base and J by 4 bases, and 13 bases separated the two germline ends. CDR3 residues: CASSIVGGLGETQYF. The CDR3 nucleotides read TGTGCCAGTAGTATAGTGGGGGGGCTGGGAGAGACCCAGTACTTC. Complete variable domain (other parts from reference TRBV19 and TRBJ2-5): DGGITQSPKYLFRKEGQNVTLSCEQNLNHDAMYWYRQDPGQGLRLIYYSQIVNDFQKGDIAEGYSVSREKKESFPLTVTSAQKNPTAFYLCASSIVGGLGETQYFGPGTRLLVL.

The rearrangement uses TRBV18 and TRBJ2-7, with a weak D call TRBD2 (6 bases). The V gene's germline CDR1 is KGHSH and CDR2 LQKENI. With 1 base removed from V and 1 base from J, the gap between germline ends came to 14 bases. This CDR3 comprises 16 residues. The DNA of the CDR3 is TGTGCCAGCTCACCACTGTCTGCGGGACCATCCTACGAGCAGTACTTC. This codes for CASSPLSAGPSYEQYF.

This chain links TRBV5-8 with TRBJ2-1, with 13 bases aligning to TRBD2. After removal of 3 bases from V and 4 bases from J, the junction contained 4 bases not matched to a gene. The V gene's germline CDR1 is SGHTS and CDR2 YDEGEE. The CDR3 covers 16 residues. Here the CDR3 DNA reads TGTGCCAGCAGCTGGAAGACTAGCGGGAGGTACAATGAGCAGTTCTTC. Translated: CASSWKTSGRYNEQFF.